The 2 T cell receptor beta chains listed next were all sequenced from one sample in a study of patients and donors after allogeneic stem cell transplantation. TCRdb re-analysed the RT-PCR reads in MiXCR, keeping a single row per CDR3 protein. The sample gives some 960,000 distinct CDR3 sequences, about a sixth of which show up once; about 6% is in the top ten. The sample taken for sequencing was blood, either unsorted or a sorted T cell fraction (not recorded which). The receptors originated from a human donor who was either an allogeneic HSCT recipient or a stem cell or donor lymphocyte infusion donor (not recorded which). It is not recorded whose cells these are; they may come from a transplant donor.

The chain combines TRBV28 with TRBJ2-5; 10 bases fit TRBD1. The CDR3 is made up of 18 amino acids. J was trimmed by 2 bases and V by 5 bases; bases with no gene match: 14. Looked up from germline, CDR1 is MDHEN and CDR2 is SYDVKM. As DNA, the CDR3 is TGTGCCAGCAGTAACTGGCCGGGACAGGGGAAGGCTCAAGAGACCCAGTACTTC. Translated: CASSNWPGQGKAQETQYF.

This chain links TRBV9 with TRBJ1-2; D possibly corresponds to TRBD1 (5 bases). CDR1 and CDR2 from the germline V gene are SGDLS and YYNGEE. CDR3 length equals 14 residues. Trimming took 0 bases from V and 3 from J, leaving 9 bases between them. The CDR3 sequence is CASSVDEGYYGYTF. CDR3 sequence (DNA): TGTGCCAGCAGCGTAGACGAGGGGTACTATGGCTACACCTTC.